This T cell receptor beta chain was retrieved from a study of T cell responses to AZD1222 COVID-19 vaccine. Study-level results: Spike-specific TCR repertoires showed rising breadth and depth after two AZD1222 doses. The donors showed a predominance of white British ancestry and of females, with possible underestimation of clonal diversity. Just a handful of AZD1222 recipients tested seropositive at baseline.

Profiling relied on immunoSEQ multiplex PCR, and the TCRdb table lists in-frame clones only, not all of them. Of about 150,000 clones listed, approximately 89% were seen once; the top ten hold about 3.4%. On this clone: Its antigen is undetermined.

V was pared by 6 bases and J by 4 bases, with 3 bases of the junction left unmatched. The CDR3 covers 12 residues. The sequence came from an adult in good health. This specimen was peripheral blood, taken on day 0 of MenACWY control vaccination. The rearrangement links TRBV12-3 or TRBV12-4 to TRBJ2-7; 7 bases are a match to TRBD1. Written as DNA, the CDR3 is TGTGCCAGCAGCTCACAGGGGTACGAGCAGTACTTC. Translating gives CASSSQGYEQYF.